A single sample is the source of the 27 T cell receptor beta chains below, sequenced in a study of T cell repertoires in cytomegalovirus infection. TCRdb reprocessed the reads via MiXCR and lists one record per CDR3 protein. The sample lists about 240,000 distinct CDR3 sequences, about 7% occurring once. Specimen: PBMCs. These receptors came from a human donor in good health (CMV status not recorded). Some clones in this sample may be carry-over from other donors' samples.

This clonotype was found many times. The CDR3 region has the DNA TGTGCCAGCTCCTCAAAGGGAGTCCTTCGGCCCTATGGCTACACCTTC. This encodes CASSSKGVLRPYGYTF. This sequence joins TRBV28 and TRBJ1-2; no firm D call. CDR1 and CDR2 from the germline V gene are MDHEN and SYDVKM. V lost 8 bases to trimming and J lost 4 bases, with 23 bases between them. The CDR3 is made up of 16 amino acids.

The sample holds many counts of this clonotype. The chain uses TRBV20-1 and TRBJ2-3; TRBD1 agrees at 8 bases. V shed 3 bases and J 0 bases; nucleotides not matched to a gene: 8. From germline, CDR1 is DFQATT and CDR2 SNEGSKA (reference sequence). This CDR3 comprises 16 residues. DNA of the CDR3: TGCAGTGCTAGCGGCCCGGGACAGGATAGCACAGATACGCAGTATTTT. The encoded protein is CSASGPGQDSTDTQYF.

In its sample, this clonotype was seen many times. V usage is TRBV7-9 and J usage is TRBJ1-4; D perhaps matches TRBD1 (5 bases). The V end was cut by 3 bases, the J end by 8 bases, with 16 bases between. Germline CDR1 reads SEHNR; CDR2 reads FQNEAQ (reference sequence). This CDR3 is built from 15 residues. This CDR3 reads CASSFSQGGLEKLFF. In DNA form, the CDR3 reads TGTGCCAGCAGCTTTTCTCAGGGAGGGCTGGAAAAACTGTTTTTT.

This clonotype was counted at least ten times. This chain connects TRBV20-1 to TRBJ1-2, with D possibly being TRBD1 (6 bases). V was cut by 6 bases and J by 4 bases, with 12 bases left in between. The CDR3 is 12 amino acids. Germline V gene data show CDR1 as DFQATT and CDR2 as SNEGSKA (reference sequence). DNA for the CDR3: TGCAGTGCGGAACAGGGTGGCTATGGCTACACCTTC. This codes for CSAEQGGYGYTF.

This clonotype appeared many times. V and J are TRBV6-2 or TRBV6-3 and TRBJ1-5, with D unresolved. Germline values: CDR1 MNHEY, CDR2 SVGEGT. Between the trimmed V and J ends, which lost 7 bases and 1 base, there was a span of 14 bases. This CDR3 contains 15 residues. CDR3 in amino acids: CASTLGLTSNQPQHF. The CDR3 DNA is TGTGCCAGCACCCTCGGATTGACGAGCAATCAGCCCCAGCATTTT.

This clonotype was counted many times. The J gene is TRBJ2-5, the V gene TRBV29-1; no firm D call. V lost 2 bases and J lost 4, with 11 bases in between. The germline V gene encodes CDR1 SQVTM and CDR2 ANQGSEA. The CDR3 runs to 13 residues. In DNA form, the CDR3 reads TGCAGCGTTGAATATGGGGTTGGAGAGACCCAGTACTTC. Translating it yields CSVEYGVGETQYF. The variable domain in full, completed from reference TRBV29-1 and TRBJ2-5, reads SAVISQKPSRDICQRGTSLTIQCQVDSQVTMMFWYRQQPGQSLTLIATANQGSEATYESGFVIDKFPISRPNLTFSTLTVSNMSPEDSSIYLCSVEYGVGETQYFGPGTRLLVL.

This sequence joins TRBV20-1 and TRBJ1-2, with a possible D match to TRBD1 (5 bases). Per germline, CDR1 DFQATT and CDR2 SNEGSKA (reference sequence). The ends were cut back, 5 bases at V and 0 bases at J, with 19 bases in the middle. This CDR3 is 16 amino acids long. The CDR3 coding sequence is TGCAGTGCTTCCTACCGGGGCGGAACCTCTAACTATGGCTACACCTTC. This codes for CSASYRGGTSNYGYTF.

The genes are TRBV29-1 and TRBJ2-5, with D perhaps TRBD1 (5 bases). Germline lookup yields CDR1 SQVTM and CDR2 ANQGSEA. The ends were cut back, 5 bases at V and 4 bases at J, with 8 bases in the middle. There are 11 residues in the CDR3. The CDR3 DNA is TGCAGCGTTCGAAGGGGAGAGACCCAGTACTTC. It codes for CSVRRGETQYF.

This clonotype was seen repeatedly, ten times or more. The chain has TRBV7-2 and TRBJ2-7; a possible D gene is TRBD1 (6 bases). The V end lost 1 base, the J end lost 3 bases, and 13 bases lay between the germline ends. This CDR3 has 15 residues. Germline V gene lookup returns CDR1 SGHTA and CDR2 FQGNSA. The CDR3 loop reads CASSLVGTPLYEQYF. Written as DNA, the CDR3 is TGTGCCAGCAGCTTAGTTGGGACACCCCTCTACGAGCAGTACTTC.

This clonotype was counted only a few times. The junction differs from germline at one of its ends, possibly a read error. This chain uses TRBV10-3 with TRBJ2-1; D ambiguous. Germline V lookup: CDR1 ENHRY, CDR2 SYGVKD. The CDR3 totals 11 residues. The DNA for the CDR3 is TGTGCCAGCCAGGCCTACACTGAGCAGTTCTTC. Amino acids: CASQAYTEQFF.

This clonotype was detected many times. The chain recombines TRBV20-1 with TRBJ1-4; maybe TRBD1 (6 bases). CDR3 length equals 13 residues. Trimming stripped 6 bases from V and 1 base from J, with 9 bases between. The V gene's germline CDR1 is DFQATT and CDR2 SNEGSKA (reference sequence). This chain's CDR3 is CSARDITNEKLFF. The DNA of the CDR3 is TGCAGTGCGAGGGACATAACTAATGAAAAACTGTTTTTT.

The table lists this clonotype with a few counts. The chain uses TRBV20-1 and TRBJ2-1; TRBD1 aligns across 9 bases. Germline CDR1 and CDR2: DFQATT and SNEGSKA (reference sequence). The CDR3 is made up of 14 amino acids. After removal of 2 bases from V and 8 bases from J, the junction contained 7 bases not matched to a gene. In DNA form, the CDR3 reads TGCAGTGCTAGATACAGGGGGCTAAAGGATGAGCAGTTCTTC. Translating gives CSARYRGLKDEQFF.

This clonotype was recorded many times. The chain recombines TRBV5-1 with TRBJ1-2; D gene unclear. The V gene's germline CDR1 is SGHRS and CDR2 YFSETQ. The ends were cut back, 1 base at V and 2 bases at J, with 15 bases in the middle. The CDR3 consists of 16 residues. CDR3 loop: CASSLPGELQNYGYTF. In nucleotides, the CDR3 is TGCGCCAGCAGCTTGCCAGGAGAACTCCAAAACTATGGCTACACCTTC.

To note about this clonotype: Given a much more abundant clone one base away, this may be a read error. The chain uses TRBV12-3 or TRBV12-4 and TRBJ1-1, with D hard to call. Trimming took off 5 bases at V and 3 bases at J, with 7 bases between the two ends. The CDR3 totals 12 residues. The CDR3 is CASSPTYTEAFF. DNA for the CDR3: TGTGCCAGCAGTCCGACTTACACTGAAGCTTTCTTT.

This clonotype was observed a handful of times. This chain links TRBV29-1 with TRBJ1-1, with 7 bases matching TRBD1. The CDR3 length is 14 residues. CDR1 and CDR2 from the germline V gene are SQVTM and ANQGSEA. Unmatched junction bases numbered 9, after V lost 4 bases and J lost 4 bases. The CDR3, as DNA: TGCAGCGTTGGGGTTACCTCAGGGGGCACTGAAGCTTTCTTT. Its protein product is CSVGVTSGGTEAFF. The entire variable domain, with the rest obtained from reference TRBV29-1 and TRBJ1-1, is as follows: SAVISQKPSRDICQRGTSLTIQCQVDSQVTMMFWYRQQPGQSLTLIATANQGSEATYESGFVIDKFPISRPNLTFSTLTVSNMSPEDSSIYLCSVGVTSGGTEAFFGQGTRLTVV.

There are many counts of this clonotype. This rearrangement joins TRBV2 to TRBJ2-2; possible D gene TRBD2, 5 bases. The CDR3 consists of 13 residues. CDR1 is SNHLY and CDR2 is FYNNEI in the germline V gene. Between the trimmed V and J ends, which lost 10 bases and 5 bases, there was a span of 14 bases. The CDR3 sequence: CATGESGTGELFF. The CDR3 coding sequence is TGTGCCACTGGGGAGTCGGGGACCGGGGAGCTGTTTTTT. The full variable domain, rest sourced from reference TRBV2 and TRBJ2-2, is EPEVTQTPSHQVTQMGQEVILRCVPISNHLYFYWYRQILGQKVEFLVSFYNNEISEKSEIFDDQFSVERPDGSNFTLKIRSTKLEDSAMYFCATGESGTGELFFGEGSRLTVL.

This clonotype was counted many times. The V call is TRBV11-3, the J call TRBJ2-1; 9 nucleotides agree with TRBD1. V lost 5 bases, J lost 9 bases, and 11 bases stayed unmatched. Germline-derived CDR1 and CDR2 are SGHNT and YENEEA. CDR3 length: 15 amino acids. CDR3 nucleotide sequence: TGTGCCAGCAGCCCCGGGACAGGGTTGTTCGGTGAGCAGTTCTTC. This codes for CASSPGTGLFGEQFF.

This clonotype was seen ten or more times. The rearrangement links TRBV28 to TRBJ2-5, with D possibly TRBD1 on 6 matching bases. CDR3 length equals 13 residues. Germline assignment: CDR1 MDHEN and CDR2 SYDVKM. V was clipped by 5 bases and J by 5 bases, with 12 bases between them. CDR3 coding DNA: TGTGCCAGCAGTCTTCAGGGGATGGAGACCCAGTACTTC. Translating it yields CASSLQGMETQYF.

At least ten counts were recorded for this clonotype. The J gene is TRBJ1-2, the V gene TRBV28; perhaps TRBD1 as D (5 bases). The CDR3 covers 15 residues. The germline V gene encodes CDR1 MDHEN and CDR2 SYDVKM. The germline V and J ends were trimmed by 2 bases and 3 bases, with 13 bases remaining between them. CDR3 sequence reads: CASSLRGVRHYGYTF. The DNA of the CDR3 is TGTGCCAGCAGTTTACGGGGGGTGAGACACTATGGCTACACCTTC.

This clonotype came up many times. The rearrangement uses TRBV6-2 or TRBV6-3 and TRBJ2-3; D not resolved. With 2 bases removed from V and 8 bases from J, the gap between germline ends came to 23 bases. The CDR3 runs to 17 residues. CDR1 and CDR2 (germline): MNHEY, SVGEGT. The DNA for the CDR3 is TGTGCCAGCAGTTACATTAAGTCCACCCCCGGCCTCGGTACGCAGTATTTT. This codes for CASSYIKSTPGLGTQYF.

This clonotype was counted ten times or more. The chain combines TRBV7-9 with TRBJ2-6; D possibly corresponds to TRBD2 (5 bases). V lost 4 bases and J 4 bases, leaving 14 bases between the germline ends. Germline V gene data show CDR1 as SEHNR and CDR2 as FQNEAQ (reference sequence). The CDR3 length is 16 residues. The CDR3 reads CASSSSPGTGANVLTF. The CDR3 bases are TGTGCCAGCAGCTCCTCGCCGGGAACCGGGGCCAACGTCCTGACTTTC.

Many counts were recorded for this clonotype. V is TRBV7-8 and J is TRBJ2-5; 10 nucleotides match TRBD2. Trimming at V came to 7 bases and at J to 5 bases, leaving 10 bases not matched to a gene. This CDR3 has 15 residues. From germline, CDR1 is SGHVS and CDR2 FQNEAQ. The CDR3 DNA follows: TGTGCCAGCACTTCTAGCGGGGGATGGGGGGAGACCCAGTACTTC. Translating it yields CASTSSGGWGETQYF. Full variable domain (rest looked up from reference TRBV7-8 and TRBJ2-5): GAGVSQSPRYKVAKRGQDVALRCDPISGHVSLFWYQQALGQGPEFLTYFQNEAQLDKSGLPSDRFFAERPEGSVSTLKIQRTQQEDSAVYLCASTSSGGWGETQYFGPGTRLLVL.

This clonotype was detected many times. The rearrangement links TRBV5-1 to TRBJ2-1, with D possibly TRBD1 on 6 matching bases. CDR3 length: 14 residues. The germline V gene encodes CDR1 SGHRS and CDR2 YFSETQ. Trimming cost V 4 bases and J 12 bases, with 20 bases left between them. This CDR3 reads CASSHGPGTFSQFF. The DNA of the CDR3 is TGCGCCAGCAGCCATGGGCCTGGGACATTTTCGCAGTTCTTC.

This clonotype occurred many times. The chain joins TRBV7-2 to TRBJ1-2; a possible D gene is TRBD1 (5 bases). V was trimmed by 0 bases and J by 1 base, leaving 9 bases between them. The CDR3 runs 15 residues. Germline V lookup: CDR1 SGHTA, CDR2 FQGNSA. CDR3 loop: CASSLAGAVNYGYTF. The CDR3 DNA sequence: TGTGCCAGCAGCTTAGCAGGGGCTGTTAACTATGGCTACACCTTC.

V usage is TRBV2 and J usage is TRBJ1-5; 8 bases agree with TRBD1. Losses at the gene ends were 4 bases for V and 8 bases for J; bases not matched to a gene: 10. Germline V gene sequence: CDR1 SNHLY, CDR2 FYNNEI. CDR3 length: 15 amino acids. CDR3 protein: CASSGTGSELEPQHF. In DNA form, the CDR3 reads TGTGCCAGCAGTGGGACAGGGTCGGAGTTGGAGCCCCAGCATTTT.

In its sample, this clonotype was seen many times. The J gene is TRBJ2-3, the V gene TRBV7-2; no clear D. The germline gives CDR1 SGHTA, CDR2 FQGNSA. The CDR3 length is 16 residues. V lost 1 base and J lost 3, with 14 bases in between. CDR3: CASSLVYWQETDTQYF. The CDR3 coding sequence is TGTGCCAGCAGCTTAGTTTACTGGCAAGAAACAGATACGCAGTATTTT.

This clonotype has a count of ten or more. The chain employs TRBV7-2 and TRBJ2-3; weak D call: TRBD2 (7 bases). Germline V gives CDR1 SGHTA, CDR2 FQGNSA. Trimming shortened V by 8 bases and J by 2 bases, and 17 bases separated the two germline ends. This CDR3 contains 15 residues. For the CDR3, the DNA is TGTGCCAGCTTCCAAGGGGGGACTAACACAGATACGCAGTATTTT. Amino acids: CASFQGGTNTDTQYF.